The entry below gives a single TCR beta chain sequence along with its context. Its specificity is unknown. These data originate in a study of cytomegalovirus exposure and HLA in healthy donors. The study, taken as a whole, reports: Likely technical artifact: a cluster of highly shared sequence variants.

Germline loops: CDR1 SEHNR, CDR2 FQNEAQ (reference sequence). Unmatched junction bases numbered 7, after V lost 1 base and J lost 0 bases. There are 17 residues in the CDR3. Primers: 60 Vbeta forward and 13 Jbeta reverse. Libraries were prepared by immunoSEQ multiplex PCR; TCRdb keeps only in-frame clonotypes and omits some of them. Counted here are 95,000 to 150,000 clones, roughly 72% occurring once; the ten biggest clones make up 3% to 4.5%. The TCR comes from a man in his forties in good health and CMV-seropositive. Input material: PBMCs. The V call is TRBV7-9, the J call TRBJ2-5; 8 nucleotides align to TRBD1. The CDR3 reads CASSLGFAGGNQETQYF. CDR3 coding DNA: TGTGCCAGCAGCTTAGGGTTTGCAGGGGGCAACCAAGAGACCCAGTACTTC.